This record looks at one TCR beta chain sequence and its context. This sample is drawn from a study of blood T cell repertoires in COVID-19. Overall study: Samples taken during acute and convalescent COVID-19 were collected in the United States, Italy and Spain. Sample material is recorded as cDNA or gDNA derived from T cells, B-cell-depleted T cells, or PBMCs.

Per the original methods: Cell counts per sample came from amplifying reference gene primers. Only in-frame clones appear in the TCRdb table, and some are missing; sequencing was by immunoSEQ multiplex PCR. The V and J calls and clone size were taken over from that table, and D and trimming were inferred from the DNA. This sample yields 9,500 to 12,000 clones, of which around 86% are seen a single time; approximately 7.5% belongs to the top ten. The ends were cut back, 5 bases at V and 5 bases at J, with 15 bases in the middle. The CDR3 runs 15 residues. Germline loops: CDR1 MNHEY, CDR2 SMNVEV (reference sequence).

The receptor was derived from a man aged 65 to 85 with active COVID-19. What was sequenced was peripheral blood. The chain recombines TRBV27 with TRBJ2-2, with a weak D call TRBD1 (5 bases). This CDR3 reads CASSLRRVGTGELFF. DNA for the CDR3: TGTGCCAGCAGTCTCCGCAGGGTGGGGACCGGGGAGCTGTTTTTT.